This entry lists 26 T cell receptor beta chains sequenced from one sample in a study of CD8 T cells in ankylosing spondylitis. TCRdb re-called the 5' RACE reads through MiXCR, storing one row per CDR3 protein. Of just over 300,000 distinct CDR3 sequences in the sample, less than 25% were seen once. Specimen: blood, either unsorted or a sorted T cell fraction (not recorded which). Receptor source: a female donor with ankylosing spondylitis or in good health (not recorded which).

The chain carries TRBV20-1 and TRBJ2-1; possibly TRBD1 for D (5 bases). Between the trimmed V and J ends, which lost 6 bases and 0 bases, there was a span of 12 bases. The CDR3 sequence is 14 residues long. The V gene's germline CDR1 is DFQATT and CDR2 SNEGSKA (reference sequence). The CDR3 region is CSAGLQGSYNEQFF. The CDR3 DNA reads TGCAGTGCCGGCCTCCAGGGCTCCTACAATGAGCAGTTCTTC.

This clonotype has ten or more counts. The chain is built from TRBV7-9 and TRBJ1-2, with D possibly matching TRBD1 (5 bases). Germline values: CDR1 SEHNR, CDR2 FQNEAQ (reference sequence). This CDR3 contains 15 residues. The germline V and J ends were trimmed by 5 bases and 4 bases, with 17 bases remaining between them. CDR3 residues: CASSPGTAASYGYTF. The CDR3, as DNA: TGTGCCAGCAGCCCCGGGACTGCGGCTTCCTATGGCTACACCTTC.

This clonotype has just a few counts. This chain links TRBV11-2 with TRBJ2-7, with TRBD2 matching 7 bases. CDR1 and CDR2 (germline): SGHAT, FQNNGV. CDR3 length equals 15 residues. The V and J ends lost 7 bases and 3 bases, in that order; junction bases with no gene match: 12. Written as DNA, the CDR3 is TGTGCCAGCATCCCTTGGACTAGGTTGGACTACGAGCAGTACTTC. As protein: CASIPWTRLDYEQYF. Complete variable domain (other parts from reference TRBV11-2 and TRBJ2-7): EAGVAQSPRYKIIEKRQSVAFWCNPISGHATLYWYQQILGQGPKLLIQFQNNGVVDDSQLPKDRFSAERLKGVDSTLKIQPAKLEDSAVYLCASIPWTRLDYEQYFGPGTRLTVT.

This clonotype was seen a few times. DNA for the CDR3: TGTGCCATCAGTGATATTTCAGATACGCAGTATTTT. Residues: CAISDISDTQYF. The chain recombines TRBV10-3 with TRBJ2-3; the D is unclear. Germline CDR1 is ENHRY and CDR2 is SYGVKD. The CDR3 has 12 residues. Trimming pared 3 bases from V and 4 bases from J, leaving 5 bases between.

This clonotype was seen only a few times. The chain recombines TRBV12-3 or TRBV12-4 with TRBJ2-5; D perhaps matches TRBD2 (5 bases). The CDR3 spans 15 residues. V dropped 8 bases and J dropped 5 bases, with 21 bases sitting between them. CDR3 DNA sequence: TGTGCCAGCTCCCCGGAGCGGACCCTCGGGGAGACCCAGTACTTC. Its translation: CASSPERTLGETQYF.

To note about this clonotype: This may come from a read error, since a much larger clone is one base off. This rearrangement joins TRBV20-1 to TRBJ2-3, with 8 bases lining up with TRBD2. Germline V gene sequence: CDR1 DFQATT, CDR2 SNEGSKA (reference sequence). The CDR3 runs 17 residues. In nucleotides, the CDR3 is TGCAGTGCGCATCTCCGGCGCATAGCGGGATTAGCAGAAACGCAGTATTTT. Its translation: CSAHLRRIAGLAETQYF.

In its sample, this clonotype was seen a few times. The V and J genes are TRBV12-3 or TRBV12-4 and TRBJ2-2; D is perhaps TRBD1 or TRBD2 (5 bases each). This CDR3 region has 15 residues. V lost 2 bases and J 4 bases, leaving 11 bases between the germline ends. The CDR3 nucleotides are TGTGCCAGCAGTTTATTTGGGGGAGTCACCGGGGAGCTGTTTTTT. This translates into CASSLFGGVTGELFF.

The chain links TRBV10-3 to TRBJ1-2, with a tentative D call TRBD1 (5 bases). Germline loops: CDR1 ENHRY, CDR2 SYGVKD. The germline V and J ends were trimmed by 3 bases and 7 bases, with 12 bases remaining between them. The CDR3 covers 13 residues. In DNA form, the CDR3 reads TGTGCCATCAGTGACCATATCAGGGTTGGCTACACCTTC. As protein: CAISDHIRVGYTF.

This clonotype was recorded at least ten times. The V gene is TRBV12-3 or TRBV12-4, the J gene TRBJ2-5, with D unclear. Between the trimmed V and J ends, which lost 2 bases and 4 bases, there was a span of 5 bases. The CDR3 spans 12 residues. The CDR3 spells CASSLIGETQYF. Written as DNA, the CDR3 is TGTGCCAGCAGTTTAATCGGAGAGACCCAGTACTTC.

This clonotype was counted at least ten times. The chain joins TRBV27 to TRBJ2-7, with D unresolved. The CDR3 spans 14 residues. V lost 2 bases, J lost 3 bases, and 11 bases lay in between. The germline gives CDR1 MNHEY, CDR2 SMNVEV (reference sequence). CDR3 sequence: CASSLRAAYYEQYF. CDR3 nucleotide sequence: TGTGCCAGCAGTTTAAGGGCAGCGTACTACGAGCAGTACTTC.

This clonotype came up a few times. The chain employs TRBV18 and TRBJ2-7; D is uncertain. CDR3 size: 14 residues. V was clipped by 3 bases and J by 0 bases, with 9 bases between them. The germline V gene has CDR1 KGHSH and CDR2 LQKENI. CDR3 protein: CASSPQEPSYEQYF. The CDR3 DNA reads as TGTGCCAGCTCACCGCAAGAGCCCTCCTACGAGCAGTACTTC.

This rearrangement joins TRBV12-5 to TRBJ2-7; tentatively, D is TRBD1 or TRBD2 (5 bases each). CDR1 and CDR2 from the germline V gene are LGHNT and FRNRAP. The V end was cut by 6 bases, the J end by 7 bases, with 19 bases between. This CDR3 has 14 residues. The CDR3 sequence is CASGAGTIGVEQYF. DNA for the CDR3: TGTGCTAGTGGCGCCGGGACCATTGGGGTTGAGCAGTACTTC.

This clonotype was observed a handful of times. The V and J genes are TRBV20-1 and TRBJ2-1, with 7 bases that match TRBD2. The V gene's germline CDR1 is DFQATT and CDR2 SNEGSKA (reference sequence). CDR3 length: 14 residues. Losses at the gene ends were 1 base for V and 5 bases for J; bases not matched to a gene: 5. The CDR3 DNA is TGCAGTGCTAGAGGCCTAGCGGCCCACAATGAGCAGTTCTTC. It codes for CSARGLAAHNEQFF.

CDR3 in DNA: TGTGCCAGCAGGAATCGGACAGGATGGACCGGGGAGCTGTTTTTT. It yields the protein CASRNRTGWTGELFF. The chain recombines TRBV12-3 or TRBV12-4 with TRBJ2-2; 7 bases agree with TRBD1. V gave up 6 bases and J gave up 5 bases; unmatched junction bases: 9. The CDR3 is made up of 15 amino acids.

This clonotype was counted only a few times. CDR3 protein: CATSSTAIATNEQFF. The CDR3 region has the DNA TGTGCCACCAGTTCGACGGCGATAGCGACCAATGAGCAGTTCTTC. The V gene is TRBV24-1, the J gene TRBJ2-1; possibly TRBD2 for D (5 bases). V gave up 6 bases and J gave up 6 bases, with 17 bases separating them. The CDR3 has 15 residues. Looked up from germline, CDR1 is KGHDR and CDR2 is SFDVKD.

The gene calls are TRBV10-3 and TRBJ2-7, with no clear D. Trimming removed 2 bases from V and 6 bases from J, with 8 bases in between. Germline assignment: CDR1 ENHRY and CDR2 SYGVKD. The CDR3 runs to 12 residues. The CDR3 region is CAISEVNTEQYF. The CDR3 coding sequence is TGTGCCATCAGTGAGGTTAATACCGAGCAGTACTTC.

This clonotype came up a few times. V gene TRBV29-1 combines with J gene TRBJ2-3; D remains unclear. This CDR3 has 14 amino acids. V gave up 3 bases and J gave up 1 base, with 11 bases separating them. CDR1 and CDR2 (germline): SQVTM, ANQGSEA. The chain's CDR3 is CSVDAGRGTDTQYF. The DNA for the CDR3 is TGCAGCGTTGATGCAGGTCGGGGCACAGATACGCAGTATTTT.

This clonotype occurred once. The genes are TRBV6-1 and TRBJ1-2, with 10 bases identical to TRBD1. Germline V gene sequence: CDR1 MNHNS, CDR2 SASEGT. The length of the CDR3 is 14 residues. J lost 7 bases, V lost 7 bases, and 9 bases had no gene match. The CDR3 bases are TGTGCCAGCATAGCCGGGACAGGGGAGATTGGCTACACCTTC. It codes for CASIAGTGEIGYTF.

The chain uses TRBV30 and TRBJ2-1; 8 bases fit TRBD2. Per the germline V gene, CDR1 is GTSNPN and CDR2 is SVGIG (reference sequence). This CDR3 has 14 amino acids. V was pared by 3 bases and J by 7 bases, with 8 bases of the junction left unmatched. CDR3 coding DNA: TGTGCCTGGAGCTCGGGACTAGAGGGAAATGAGCAGTTCTTC. Translation gives CAWSSGLEGNEQFF.

The rearrangement uses TRBV10-3 and TRBJ1-5, with D perhaps matching TRBD1 (6 bases). This CDR3 contains 15 residues. Trimming removed 0 bases from V and 4 bases from J, with 10 bases in between. Germline CDR1 is ENHRY and CDR2 is SYGVKD. CDR3 region: CAISESGAANQPQHF. The CDR3 nucleotides are TGTGCCATCAGTGAGTCGGGGGCGGCGAATCAGCCCCAGCATTTT.

In its sample, this clonotype was seen many times. This chain joins TRBV6-1 and TRBJ1-5; 12 positions match TRBD1. With V trimmed by 6 bases and J by 7 bases, 13 bases remained unmatched. This CDR3 has 17 residues. Germline assignment: CDR1 MNHNS and CDR2 SASEGT. The CDR3: CASRRTGTGGAGQPQHF. The CDR3 nucleotides are TGTGCCAGCAGGAGGACCGGGACAGGGGGCGCGGGCCAGCCCCAGCATTTT.

The chain is built from TRBV20-1 and TRBJ2-7; a possible D gene is TRBD2 (6 bases). Per the germline V gene, CDR1 is DFQATT and CDR2 is SNEGSKA (reference sequence). Deletions cut 5 bases from V and 2 bases from J, with 7 bases between. The CDR3 is 11 amino acids. CDR3 DNA sequence: TGCAGTGCTGGGGAGGCCTACGAGCAGTACTTC. It codes for CSAGEAYEQYF.

This chain uses TRBV5-4 with TRBJ2-1; D is ambiguous. Deletions cut 4 bases from V and 6 bases from J, with 14 bases between. Per the germline V gene, CDR1 is SGHNT and CDR2 is YYREEE (reference sequence). The CDR3 totals 14 residues. CDR3 amino acids: CASSLMGPSNEQFF. Written as DNA, the CDR3 is TGTGCCAGCAGCCTGATGGGTCCCTCCAATGAGCAGTTCTTC.

The chain joins TRBV2 to TRBJ2-7; TRBD1 agrees at 8 bases. CDR1 and CDR2 (germline): SNHLY, FYNNEI. V lost 5 bases and J lost 5; bases outside the gene matches: 14. The CDR3 consists of 16 residues. CDR3 coding DNA: TGTGCCAGCAGTAAAGACAGGGGCCCGGGTTGGAACGAGCAGTACTTC. This gives the protein CASSKDRGPGWNEQYF.

A few counts support this clonotype. The chain uses TRBV6-2 or TRBV6-3 and TRBJ1-3; D is unclear. The CDR3 covers 13 residues. Trimming took off 8 bases at V and 0 bases at J, with 8 bases between the two ends. Germline values: CDR1 MNHEY, CDR2 SVGEGT. Here the CDR3 reads CASETNSGNTIYF. Here the CDR3 DNA reads TGTGCCAGCGAAACCAACTCTGGAAACACCATATATTTT.

The rearrangement joins TRBV24-1 to TRBJ1-5, with D maybe TRBD1 (5 bases). CDR1 and CDR2 from the germline V gene are KGHDR and SFDVKD. The V and J ends lost 9 bases and 4 bases respectively, with 12 bases between them. The CDR3 is made up of 13 amino acids. This CDR3 reads CATAGGSNQPQHF. The CDR3 DNA reads TGTGCCACCGCCGGGGGATCTAATCAGCCCCAGCATTTT.